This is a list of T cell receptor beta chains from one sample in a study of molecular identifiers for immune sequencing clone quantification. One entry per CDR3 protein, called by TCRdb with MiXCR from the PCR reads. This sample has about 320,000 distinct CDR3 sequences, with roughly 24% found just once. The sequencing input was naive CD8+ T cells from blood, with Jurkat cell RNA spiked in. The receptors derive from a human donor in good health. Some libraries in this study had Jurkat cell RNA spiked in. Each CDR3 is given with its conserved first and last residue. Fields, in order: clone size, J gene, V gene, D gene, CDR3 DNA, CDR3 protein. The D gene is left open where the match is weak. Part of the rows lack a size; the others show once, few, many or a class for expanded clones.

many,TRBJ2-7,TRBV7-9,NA,TGTGCCAGCAGCCCCGGTCGGGCCTACGAGCAGTACTTC,CASSPGRAYEQYF
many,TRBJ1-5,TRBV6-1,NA,TGTGCCAGCAGTGAAATGGGAGACAGTTATCAGCCCCAGCATTTT,CASSEMGDSYQPQHF
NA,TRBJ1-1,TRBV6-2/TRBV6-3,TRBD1,TGTGCCAGCAGTTCCCGGACAGGGGGCCTTGGCACTGAAGCTTTCTTT,CASSSRTGGLGTEAFF
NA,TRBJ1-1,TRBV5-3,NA,TGTGCCAGCAGTCCGGTCCCGGGGAGCACTGAAGCTTTCTTT,CASSPVPGSTEAFF
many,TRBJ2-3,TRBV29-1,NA,TGCAGCGTCCCCCCCAGCGGAAGCACAGATACGCAGTATTTT,CSVPPSGSTDTQYF
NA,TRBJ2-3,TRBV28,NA,TGTGCCAGCAGTTCAAACTGGGGGACCGCAGATACGCAGTATTTT,CASSSNWGTADTQYF
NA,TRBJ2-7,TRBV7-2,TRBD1,TGTGCCAGCAGCTTAGGGAGGACAGGGGCCTACGAGCAGTACTTC,CASSLGRTGAYEQYF
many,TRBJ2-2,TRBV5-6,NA,TGTGCCAGCAGCTTCGGGGGAGTTGCGAACACCGGGGAGCTGTTTTTT,CASSFGGVANTGELFF
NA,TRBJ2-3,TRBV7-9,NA,TGTGCCAGCAGCCTCGCGTTTGGGGGCACAGATACGCGGTATTTT,CASSLAFGGTDTRYF
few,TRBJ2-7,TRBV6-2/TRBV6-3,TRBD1,TGTGCCAGCAGTCCGGGACAGTCTAGTCACGAGCAGTACTTC,CASSPGQSSHEQYF
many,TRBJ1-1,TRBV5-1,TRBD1,TGCGCCAGCAGCTTAACCGGGACAGGGGGCAAATTCGCTGAAGCTTTCTTT,CASSLTGTGGKFAEAFF
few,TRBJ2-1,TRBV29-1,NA,TGCAGCGGGGGGGGGCGGGATAATACCTGGGGCAAGTCCTACAATGAGCAGTTCTTC,CSGGGRDNTWGKSYNEQFF
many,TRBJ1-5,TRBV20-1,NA,TGCAGTGCTAGAGATGGGCTGATTAGCAATCAGCCCCAGCATTTT,CSARDGLISNQPQHF
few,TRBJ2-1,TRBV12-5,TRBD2,TGTGCTAGTGCCGACGGGGGGGTGGTCTACAATGAGCAGTTCTTC,CASADGGVVYNEQFF
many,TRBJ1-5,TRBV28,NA,TGTGCCAGCAGTTTCGGTGGGGACGGCCAGCCCCAGCATTTT,CASSFGGDGQPQHF
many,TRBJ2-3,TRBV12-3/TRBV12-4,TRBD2,TGTGCCAGCAGCCGAGCTAGCGGGGGGGTTAGAGATACGCAGTATTTT,CASSRASGGVRDTQYF
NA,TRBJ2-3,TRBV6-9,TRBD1,TGTGCCAGCAGTTATCCCCAAGCCCCCGCCCGGGACAGGGGACCAGATACGCAGTATTTT,CASSYPQAPARDRGPDTQYF
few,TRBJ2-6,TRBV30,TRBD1,TGTGCCTGGAGTGCACAGGGGGACTCTGGGGCCAACGTCCTGACTTTC,CAWSAQGDSGANVLTF
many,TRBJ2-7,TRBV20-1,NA,TGCAGTGCTAGAGCGGACCCATCCTACGAGCAGTACTTC,CSARADPSYEQYF
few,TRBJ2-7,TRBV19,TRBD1,TGTGCCAGTAGTTACGGGACAGGGGATTCCCTCTCCTACGAGCAGTACTTC,CASSYGTGDSLSYEQYF
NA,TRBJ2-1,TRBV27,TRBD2,TGTGCCAGCAGTTTTCTACTAGCGGGGGGCGACAATGAGCAGTTCTTC,CASSFLLAGGDNEQFF
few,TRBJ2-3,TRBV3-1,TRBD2,TGTGCCAGCAGCCCGCCTGGGGAGCGGGGGGCCACAGATACGCAGTATTTT,CASSPPGERGATDTQYF
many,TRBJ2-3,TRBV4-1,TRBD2,TGCGCCAGCAGCCAAGATCCTAGCGGGTTCACAGATACGCAGTATTTT,CASSQDPSGFTDTQYF
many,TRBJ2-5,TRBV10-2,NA,TGCGCCACCGAGGCGGGGACCCAAGAGACCCAGTACTTC,CATEAGTQETQYF
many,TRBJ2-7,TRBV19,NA,TGTGCCAGCAGTGGGGTTGAGCAGTACTTC,CASSGVEQYF